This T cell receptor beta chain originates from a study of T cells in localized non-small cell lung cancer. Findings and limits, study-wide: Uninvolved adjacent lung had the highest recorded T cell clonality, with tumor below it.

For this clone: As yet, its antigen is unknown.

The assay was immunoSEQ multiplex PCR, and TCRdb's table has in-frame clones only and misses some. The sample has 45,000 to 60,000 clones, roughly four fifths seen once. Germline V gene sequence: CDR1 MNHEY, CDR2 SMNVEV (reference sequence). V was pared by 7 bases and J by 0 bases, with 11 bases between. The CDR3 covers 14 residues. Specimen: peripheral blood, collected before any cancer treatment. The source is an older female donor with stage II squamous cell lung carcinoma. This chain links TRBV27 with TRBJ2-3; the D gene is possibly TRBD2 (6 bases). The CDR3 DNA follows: TGTGCCAGCACGGCGGGGCTTAGCACAGATACGCAGTATTTT. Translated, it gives CASTAGLSTDTQYF.